The sample holds one count of the clone carrying this T cell receptor beta chain. Per germline, CDR1 GTSNPN and CDR2 SVGIG (reference sequence). CDR3 length: 15 amino acids. Trimming removed 4 bases from V and 4 bases from J; junction bases left unmatched: 10. The source of the sample is a study of blood T cell repertoires in COVID-19. Looking at the study overall: COVID-19 samples from acute and convalescent phases originated in the United States, Italy and Spain.

Here immunoSEQ multiplex PCR was the method, and the copy in TCRdb shows in-frame clones only, minus some. The sample lists about 65,000 clones, roughly four fifths occurring once. V and J are TRBV30 and TRBJ2-5; 9 bases fit TRBD2. This receptor was identified in a man older than 75 with acute or convalescent COVID-19. Material for sequencing was peripheral blood. CDR3 region: CAWTPPGLAGETQYF. The CDR3 bases are TGTGCCTGGACCCCTCCGGGACTAGCAGGAGAGACCCAGTACTTC.